The TCR beta chain under discussion was sequenced for a study of blood T cell repertoires in COVID-19. Study background: Both acute and convalescent COVID-19 samples were obtained from the United States, Italy and Spain. Sample material is recorded as cDNA or gDNA derived from T cells, B-cell-depleted T cells, or PBMCs.

CDR3 size: 17 residues. Germline V gene data show CDR1 as LNHDA and CDR2 as SQIVND (reference sequence). Trimming at V came to 7 bases and at J to 4 bases, leaving 17 bases not matched to a gene. In the original processing: Reference gene primer amplification gave nucleated cell count estimates. Libraries were prepared by immunoSEQ multiplex PCR; TCRdb keeps only in-frame clonotypes and omits some of them. Clone size and V and J calls were adopted from that table, with D and trimming inferred from the DNA. The table has 200,000 or so clones, around four fifths seen once. The source of this sequence is a woman under 40 with acute or convalescent COVID-19. The V and J genes are TRBV19 and TRBJ1-2, with TRBD1 matching over 8 bases. The sample was peripheral blood. The CDR3: CASTPGGQAFPFYGYTF. CDR3 DNA: TGTGCCAGTACCCCTGGGGGACAGGCCTTCCCCTTCTATGGCTACACCTTC.